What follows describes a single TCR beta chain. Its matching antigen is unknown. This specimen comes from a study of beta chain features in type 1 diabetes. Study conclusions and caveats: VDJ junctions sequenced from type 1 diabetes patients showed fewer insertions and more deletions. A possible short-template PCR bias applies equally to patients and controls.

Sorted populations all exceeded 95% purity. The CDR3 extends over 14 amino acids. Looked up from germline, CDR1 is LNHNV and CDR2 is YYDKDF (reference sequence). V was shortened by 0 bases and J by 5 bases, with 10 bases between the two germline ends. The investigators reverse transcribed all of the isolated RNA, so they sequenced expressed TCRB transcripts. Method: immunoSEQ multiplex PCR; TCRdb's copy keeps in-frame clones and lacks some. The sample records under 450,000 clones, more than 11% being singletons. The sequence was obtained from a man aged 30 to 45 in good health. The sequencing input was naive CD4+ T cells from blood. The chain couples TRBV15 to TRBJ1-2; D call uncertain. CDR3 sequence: CATSRDVGFYGYTF. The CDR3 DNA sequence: TGTGCCACCAGCAGAGATGTGGGGTTTTATGGCTACACCTTC. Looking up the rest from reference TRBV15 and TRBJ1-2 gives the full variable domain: DAMVIQNPRYQVTQFGKPVTLSCSQTLNHNVMYWYQQKSSQAPKLLFHYYDKDFNNEADTPDNFQSRRPNTSFCFLDIRSPGLGDTAMYLCATSRDVGFYGYTFGSGTRLTVV.